The T cell receptor (beta chain) under discussion was sequenced for a study of blood T cell repertoires in COVID-19 (dated by TCRdb to 2018 to 2021). Regarding the research as a whole: Samples from collaborators originated in the United States, Italy and Spain and spanned both the acute and convalescent phases of COVID-19. The dataset comprised deeply sampled blood TCRbeta repertoires from subjects exposed to, actively infected with, or recovered from COVID-19. Sample metadata almost always included a de-identified subject ID, COVID-19 status, age in years and sex. Where available, HLA class I and class II types were obtained from metadata supplied by the sample provider rather than from assay-based typing. The repertoires were released in a freely available public database intended as a resource for research on the immune response to SARS-CoV-2. The prospective study material was composed of cDNA or gDNA derived from T cells, B-cell-depleted T cells, or PBMCs. The samples were drawn from the first 160 participants of the ongoing ImmuneRACE study and from 1,254 subjects provided by 6 global collaborators. The study at large found these results: The quantity of clinical and demographic metadata differed by source and by participant and was supplied without curation.

Worth noting for this clone: Its antigen remains unidentified. Base-call qualities are not available, and no considerably larger clone is one nucleotide away.

V is cut by 0 bases and J by 0 bases, and the space between the germline ends is 13 bases. The CDR3, cysteine through phenylalanine, is 16 amino acids long. The only DNA kept is the CDR3, 48 bases in frame from the first base. The germline V gene specifies SGHRS as CDR1 and YFSETQ as CDR2. In the prospective study, participants were about 18 to 95 years old, resided in fewer than 25 geographic areas of the United States, and were enrolled through a virtual design. In the prospective study, cohorts were assigned on the basis of participant-reported clinical history obtained from a screening survey and a study questionnaire. ImmuneRACE Cohort 3 recovered participants were defined by two consecutive negative NP/OP PCR tests, healthcare professional clearance, or symptom resolution. Mobile phlebotomists in the prospective study collected whole blood, serum and a nasopharyngeal or oropharyngeal swab from every participant. Over a roughly 2-month period, participants in the prospective study had the option of providing additional blood draws and questionnaires. Blood samples from the prospective study were shipped frozen or at room temperature prior to DNA extraction.

The immunoSEQ Assay, a bias-controlled multiplex PCR, was used to amplify TCRbeta CDR3 regions from genomic DNA. Per the source publication's procedure: Within the assay, amplification of reference gene primers was used to estimate how many nucleated cells each sample contained. Sequence reads were collapsed and filtered to measure the absolute abundance of every unique TCRbeta CDR3 rearrangement. For each sample, productive Simpson clonality was calculated by taking the square root of Simpson's diversity index across productive rearrangements. Imported from immuneACCESS, the table was reduced by TCRdb to in-frame sequences with V and J called. These copies leave out some clones; in studies compared against another copy, an unresolved V gene accounts for under half, and the cause of the remainder is not known. That table gives V, J and clone size, and the DNA gave D and trimming. This sample holds a few hundred thousand clones; more than 75% were observed only once. The top ten hold about 1.2% of the sample.

The sequence links TRBV5-1 to TRBJ2-7; no confident D gene assignment can be made. Sample: PBMCs or T cells enriched from blood (not recorded which). The clonotype originates from a woman between 18 and 30 years old who had recovered from COVID-19. The CDR3 corresponds to CASSLAAGKASYEQYF. The nucleotides are TGCGCCAGCAGCTTGGCCGCAGGTAAAGCCTCCTACGAGCAGTACTTC. Beyond the CDR3, the reference TRBV5-1 and TRBJ2-7 genes provide the residues; the full variable domain reads: KAGVTQTPRYLIKTRGQQVTLSCSPISGHRSVSWYQQTPGQGLQFLFEYFSETQRNKGNFPGRFSGRQFSNSRSEMNVSTLELGDSALYLCASSLAAGKASYEQYFGPGTRLTVT.